The 12 T cell receptor beta chains given below trace back to one sample, sequenced in a study of blood T cell repertoires in COVID-19. The method was immunoSEQ multiplex PCR; TCRdb's version includes in-frame clones alone and lacks a portion of them. The sample holds about 140,000 clones; around nine tenths are singletons and the top ten take 5% to 6%. The sample was peripheral blood. The receptor set was obtained from a human donor in a cohort sampled during active COVID-19.

There are a few counts of this clone. The rearrangement joins TRBV5-1 to TRBJ1-2; TRBD1 aligns across 10 bases. V lost 2 bases and J lost 8; bases outside the gene matches: 6. The CDR3 runs to 14 residues. CDR1 is SGHRS, CDR2 YFSETQ, per germline. The CDR3 loop is CASSFGTGAGGYTF. The CDR3 nucleotides read TGCGCCAGCAGCTTTGGGACAGGGGCGGGAGGCTACACCTTC.

This chain uses TRBV2 with TRBJ1-2, with D tentatively TRBD1 (5 bases). Germline assignment: CDR1 SNHLY and CDR2 FYNNEI. The CDR3 loop spans 14 amino acids. Trimming took off 1 base at V and 5 bases at J, with 11 bases between the two ends. This CDR3 is CASSEGGRVYGYTF. The DNA for the CDR3 is TGTGCCAGCAGTGAAGGGGGCAGGGTATATGGCTACACCTTC.

The V gene is TRBV5-8, the J gene TRBJ1-1; 9 nucleotides agree with TRBD1. V was pared by 0 bases and J by 6 bases, with 12 bases of the junction left unmatched. The CDR3 runs 17 residues. Germline CDR1 and CDR2: SGHTS and YDEGEE. CDR3 nucleotides: TGTGCCAGCAGCTTGGACAGGGGGACAGGGAATATCCCTGAAGCTTTCTTT. Protein sequence: CASSLDRGTGNIPEAFF.

The chain is built from TRBV7-2 and TRBJ2-7, with 7 positions matching TRBD1. The CDR3 spans 15 residues. Germline V CDR1 and CDR2: SGHTA, FQGNSA. V was clipped by 0 bases and J by 1 base; unmatched bases: 3. CDR3 sequence reads: CASSLADRRSYEQYF. CDR3 DNA: TGTGCCAGCAGCTTAGCGGACAGGAGGTCCTACGAGCAGTACTTC.

The chain uses TRBV7-9 and TRBJ1-5; unclear D gene. The length of the CDR3 is 15 residues. V was cut by 1 base and J by 0 bases, with 7 bases left in between. Germline V gene data show CDR1 as SEHNR and CDR2 as FQNEAQ (reference sequence). The DNA of the CDR3 is TGTGCCAGCAGCTTAGACGACTATAGCAATCAGCCCCAGCATTTT. This translates into CASSLDDYSNQPQHF.

V and J are TRBV7-9 and TRBJ2-1; TRBD2 agrees at 8 bases. The germline V gene encodes CDR1 SEHNR and CDR2 FQNEAQ (reference sequence). The junction had 17 bases not matched to a gene; V was cut back by 1 base and J by 6 bases. The CDR3 consists of 19 residues. CDR3 loop: CASSLGSASWAGGGNEQFF. The CDR3 coding sequence is TGTGCCAGCAGCTTAGGTTCGGCGTCCTGGGCGGGGGGCGGCAATGAGCAGTTCTTC.

This rearrangement joins TRBV7-2 to TRBJ1-4; D ambiguous. The CDR3 consists of 14 residues. Germline V gene data show CDR1 as SGHTA and CDR2 as FQGNSA. The V end lost 5 bases, the J end lost 4 bases, and 11 bases lay between the germline ends. The CDR3 nucleotides read TGTGCCAGCAGCGGGATCGGGAATAATGAAAAACTGTTTTTT. It specifies CASSGIGNNEKLFF.

This clone was seen once. The chain's CDR3 is CASSPRQGAEAFF. CDR3 in DNA: TGCGCCAGCAGCCCCCGACAGGGGGCTGAAGCTTTCTTT. The chain links TRBV5-1 to TRBJ1-1; 9 nucleotides align to TRBD1. This CDR3 has 13 amino acids. The germline gives CDR1 SGHRS, CDR2 YFSETQ. After removal of 4 bases from V and 6 bases from J, the junction contained 4 bases not matched to a gene.

The chain is built from TRBV19 and TRBJ2-2; maybe TRBD2 (5 bases). The CDR3 loop spans 15 amino acids. V was clipped by 7 bases and J by 5 bases, with 17 bases between them. Per the germline V gene, CDR1 is LNHDA and CDR2 is SQIVND (reference sequence). In nucleotides, the CDR3 is TGTGCCAGTAAGAGGATCAACCGCGGGACCGGGGAGCTGTTTTTT. Its translation is CASKRINRGTGELFF. Drawing the rest from reference TRBV19 and TRBJ2-2, the complete variable domain is DGGITQSPKYLFRKEGQNVTLSCEQNLNHDAMYWYRQDPGQGLRLIYYSQIVNDFQKGDIAEGYSVSREKKESFPLTVTSAQKNPTAFYLCASKRINRGTGELFFGEGSRLTVL.

This clone was counted between two and nine times. V gene TRBV3-1 (or the pseudogene TRBV3-2) combines with J gene TRBJ2-7; tentatively, D is TRBD1 (6 bases). The germline V gene encodes CDR1 LGHDT and CDR2 YNNKEL (reference sequence). This CDR3 is built from 15 residues. V gave up 0 bases and J gave up 6 bases, with 15 bases separating them. In DNA, the CDR3 is TGTGCCAGCAGCCAAGACTCCGCGACAGGTCGCGAGCAGTACTTC. It codes for CASSQDSATGREQYF.

J is TRBJ1-2 and V is TRBV2; 7 bases fit TRBD1. With 8 bases clipped from V and 4 bases from J, the junction kept 1 base outside the gene matches. The CDR3 extends over 11 amino acids. In germline, CDR1 is SNHLY, CDR2 FYNNEI. CDR3 region: CASGQAYGYTF. DNA for the CDR3: TGTGCCAGCGGACAGGCCTATGGCTACACCTTC. The full variable domain, completed using reference TRBV2 and TRBJ1-2, is EPEVTQTPSHQVTQMGQEVILRCVPISNHLYFYWYRQILGQKVEFLVSFYNNEISEKSEIFDDQFSVERPDGSNFTLKIRSTKLEDSAMYFCASGQAYGYTFGSGTRLTVV.

This chain joins TRBV10-3 and TRBJ2-5, with 10 bases fitting TRBD1. The germline V gene has CDR1 ENHRY and CDR2 SYGVKD. There are 15 residues in the CDR3. V shed 10 bases and J 3 bases; nucleotides not matched to a gene: 11. For the CDR3, the DNA is TGTGCCACCCGGGGACAGGGGTTGGGGGAAGAGACCCAGTACTTC. Protein product: CATRGQGLGEETQYF.